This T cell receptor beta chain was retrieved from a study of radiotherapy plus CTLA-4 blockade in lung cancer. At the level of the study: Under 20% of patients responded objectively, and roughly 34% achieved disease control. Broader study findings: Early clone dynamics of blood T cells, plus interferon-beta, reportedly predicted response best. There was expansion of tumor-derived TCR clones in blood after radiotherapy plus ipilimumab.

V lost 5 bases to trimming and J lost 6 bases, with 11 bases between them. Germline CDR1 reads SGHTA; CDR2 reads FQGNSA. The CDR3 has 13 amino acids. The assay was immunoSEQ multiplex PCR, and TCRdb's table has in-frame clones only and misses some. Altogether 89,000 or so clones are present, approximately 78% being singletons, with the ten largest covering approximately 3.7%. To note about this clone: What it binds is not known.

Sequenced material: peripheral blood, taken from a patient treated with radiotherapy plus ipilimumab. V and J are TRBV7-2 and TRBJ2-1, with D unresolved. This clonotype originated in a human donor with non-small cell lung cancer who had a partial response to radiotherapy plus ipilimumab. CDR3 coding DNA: TGTGCCAGCAGCCCTCGCAGTTCCAATGAGCAGTTCTTC. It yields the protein CASSPRSSNEQFF. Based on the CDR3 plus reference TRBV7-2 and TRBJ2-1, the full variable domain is GAGVSQSPSNKVTEKGKDVELRCDPISGHTALYWYRQSLGQGLEFLIYFQGNSAPDKSGLPSDRFSAERTGGSVSTLTIQRTQQEDSAVYLCASSPRSSNEQFFGPGTRLTVL.